A single sample is the source of the 23 T cell receptor beta chains below, sequenced in a study of blood T cells in healthy people across ages. Alongside a J-beta primer mix, a sample-barcoded 5' primer served in a second PCR lasting about 7 to 11 cycles. TCRdb reprocessed the 5' RACE reads with MiXCR, giving one entry per CDR3 protein. The repertoire has 1.5 million to 1.9 million distinct CDR3 sequences, 40% to 45% of them found once; the top ten carry more than 4%. The sample was blood. Receptors were obtained from a woman in her late teens or twenties in good health.

This clonotype was observed a few times. The V call is TRBV5-5, the J call TRBJ2-7; D remains unclear. Trimming removed 1 base from V and 0 bases from J, with 11 bases in between. The CDR3 has 15 residues. The V gene's germline CDR1 is SGHKS and CDR2 YYEKEE (reference sequence). The CDR3 DNA reads TGTGCCAGCAGCTTGTATCCACCGAGCTCCTACGAGCAGTACTTC. It is translated as CASSLYPPSSYEQYF.

The chain links TRBV29-1 to TRBJ1-3, with 8 bases lining up with TRBD1. The CDR3 covers 14 residues. V lost 6 bases, J lost 4 bases, and 8 bases stayed unmatched. Germline V lookup: CDR1 SQVTM, CDR2 ANQGSEA. CDR3: CSVVQGAWGNTIYF. Here the CDR3 DNA reads TGCAGCGTCGTTCAGGGGGCTTGGGGAAACACCATATATTTT.

The V gene is TRBV20-1, the J gene TRBJ2-1; TRBD1 agrees at 7 bases. The junction had 15 bases not matched to a gene; V was cut back by 3 bases and J by 7 bases. The CDR3 contains 16 residues. Germline CDR1 DFQATT, CDR2 SNEGSKA (reference sequence). CDR3 region: CSASRIGRGFSNEQFF. The CDR3 region has the DNA TGCAGTGCTAGTAGGATCGGCAGGGGGTTCTCAAATGAGCAGTTCTTC.

For this clonotype: A much larger clone differs by one base, so this may be a read error. This sequence joins TRBV21-1 and TRBJ2-5; TRBD1, the table's D call, was not compared with the DNA. TRBV21-1 is a pseudogene locus. The CDR3 runs to 14 residues. CDR3 bases: TGTGCCAGCCTTTCCCGGGTTGCCTACAATGAGCAGTACTTC. It translates to CASLSRVAYNEQYF.

The chain joins TRBV7-2 to TRBJ1-2, with D unclear. Trimming removed 0 bases from V and 1 base from J, with 9 bases in between. The CDR3 is made up of 15 amino acids. Germline assignment: CDR1 SGHTA and CDR2 FQGNSA. The CDR3 DNA follows: TGTGCCAGCAGCTTAGCTCGTGAGGTTAACTATGGCTACACCTTC. Amino acids: CASSLAREVNYGYTF. The entire variable domain, with the rest obtained from reference TRBV7-2 and TRBJ1-2, is as follows: GAGVSQSPSNKVTEKGKDVELRCDPISGHTALYWYRQSLGQGLEFLIYFQGNSAPDKSGLPSDRFSAERTGGSVSTLTIQRTQQEDSAVYLCASSLAREVNYGYTFGSGTRLTVV.

Comment on this clonotype: Just one base apart from a much larger clone, this may be a read error. This chain joins TRBV27 and TRBJ1-2; no clear D gene. Per the germline V gene, CDR1 is MNHEY and CDR2 is SMNVEV (reference sequence). The CDR3 has 14 amino acids. In DNA form, the CDR3 reads TGTGCCAGTCCGTGGGAAAAGCCTGGCTATGACTACACCTTC. Protein sequence: CASPWEKPGYDYTF.

The chain couples TRBV4-3 to TRBJ1-5, with TRBD1 matching over 8 bases. CDR1 is LGHNA, CDR2 YSLEER, per germline. Unmatched junction bases numbered 11, after V lost 4 bases and J lost 6 bases. This CDR3 has 16 residues. CDR3 sequence reads: CASSPRRRQGIQPQHF. Written as DNA, the CDR3 is TGCGCCAGCAGCCCCAGGAGGAGACAGGGGATTCAGCCCCAGCATTTT.

J is TRBJ2-3 and V is TRBV18, with 11 bases matching TRBD2. The trim removed 2 bases at V and 2 bases at J, leaving 21 bases unmatched. Germline CDR1 and CDR2: KGHSH and LQKENI. This CDR3 is 22 amino acids long. CDR3 nucleotides: TGTGCCAGCTCACCATACAGGGGGCTAGCGGGAGGCCAGTCCCGAGACACAGATACGCAGTATTTT. Encoded protein: CASSPYRGLAGGQSRDTDTQYF.

The J gene is TRBJ1-1, the V gene TRBV7-6; tentatively, D is TRBD1 (5 bases). V was trimmed by 5 bases and J by 5 bases, leaving 12 bases between them. This CDR3 contains 13 residues. Germline V gene lookup returns CDR1 SGHVS and CDR2 FNYEAQ. The CDR3 loop reads CASSLRWGTEAFF. The CDR3 DNA reads TGTGCCAGCAGCCTCAGGTGGGGGACTGAAGCTTTCTTT.

CDR3 nucleotide sequence: TGTGCCATCAGTGGTACGAAGCGGGGGAACGATGAGCAGTTCTTC. Translation: CAISGTKRGNDEQFF. V gene TRBV10-3 combines with J gene TRBJ2-1, with 8 bases aligning to TRBD2. J lost 8 bases, V lost 4 bases, and 10 bases had no gene match. The CDR3 is 15 amino acids. Germline loops: CDR1 ENHRY, CDR2 SYGVKD.

The sample holds one count of this clonotype. The chain recombines TRBV19 with TRBJ2-7; 14 bases align to TRBD2. Trimming cost V 6 bases and J 2 bases; bases outside gene matches: 3. This CDR3 contains 15 residues. Germline CDR1 and CDR2: LNHDA and SQIVND (reference sequence). This CDR3 is CASRGTSGRTYEQYF. The CDR3 DNA reads as TGTGCCAGTAGAGGGACTAGCGGGAGAACCTACGAGCAGTACTTC.

This clonotype has ten or more counts. The V call is TRBV12-3 or TRBV12-4, the J call TRBJ1-2, with a tentative D call TRBD1 (6 bases). The ends were cut back, 3 bases at V and 2 bases at J, with 7 bases in the middle. The CDR3 is 13 residues long. In nucleotides, the CDR3 is TGTGCCAGCAGTTTTCAGGGGAACTATGGCTACACCTTC. Its translation is CASSFQGNYGYTF.

On this clonotype itself: One junction end disagrees with the germline gene, perhaps due to a read error. V gene TRBV27 combines with J gene TRBJ2-7; D may be TRBD2 (5 bases). This CDR3 spans 15 amino acids. Germline values: CDR1 MNHEY, CDR2 SMNVEV (reference sequence). The CDR3 DNA reads as TGTGCCAGCAGTCTATCGGCTAGCTCCTCCTACGAGCAGTACTTC. It yields the protein CASSLSASSSYEQYF.

This clonotype was seen just once. One end of the junction is discordant with germline, which a read error may explain. The rearrangement uses TRBV27 and TRBJ2-4; tentatively, D is TRBD1 (6 bases). Germline assignment: CDR1 MNHEY and CDR2 SMNVEV (reference sequence). The CDR3 totals 15 residues. This chain's CDR3 is CASRLCRGAKNIQYF. As DNA, the CDR3 is TGTGCCAGCAGATTATGCAGGGGAGCCAAAAACATTCAGTACTTC.

In this sample, this clonotype turned up many times. The chain carries TRBV5-1 and TRBJ1-2; TRBD1 matches 9 bases. CDR1 SGHRS and CDR2 YFSETQ come from the germline V gene. After removal of 4 bases from V and 5 bases from J, the junction contained 15 bases not matched to a gene. The CDR3 sequence is 17 residues long. This CDR3 is CASSRRTGDHFLYGYTF. In DNA, the CDR3 is TGCGCCAGCAGCAGGAGGACAGGGGATCACTTCTTATATGGCTACACCTTC. Filled out from reference TRBV5-1 and TRBJ1-2, the complete variable domain reads KAGVTQTPRYLIKTRGQQVTLSCSPISGHRSVSWYQQTPGQGLQFLFEYFSETQRNKGNFPGRFSGRQFSNSRSEMNVSTLELGDSALYLCASSRRTGDHFLYGYTFGSGTRLTVV.

In this sample, this clonotype turned up a few times. The J gene is TRBJ2-7, the V gene TRBV4-3; perhaps TRBD1 as D (6 bases). V lost 0 bases to trimming and J lost 0 bases, with 9 bases between them. The CDR3 runs 15 residues. The V gene's germline CDR1 is LGHNA and CDR2 YSLEER. The chain's CDR3 is CASSQDWDNSYEQYF. The CDR3 nucleotides are TGCGCCAGCAGCCAAGATTGGGACAACTCCTACGAGCAGTACTTC.

This clonotype was counted a few times. The chain carries TRBV5-1 and TRBJ1-2; a weak D match, TRBD1 (6 bases). Germline loops: CDR1 SGHRS, CDR2 YFSETQ. V lost 0 bases to trimming and J lost 7 bases, with 13 bases between them. The CDR3 is made up of 14 amino acids. The CDR3 spells CASSLDGGFGGYTF. The CDR3 DNA reads as TGCGCCAGCAGCTTGGACGGGGGCTTCGGTGGCTACACCTTC. Supplemented by reference TRBV5-1 and TRBJ1-2, the full variable domain reads KAGVTQTPRYLIKTRGQQVTLSCSPISGHRSVSWYQQTPGQGLQFLFEYFSETQRNKGNFPGRFSGRQFSNSRSEMNVSTLELGDSALYLCASSLDGGFGGYTFGSGTRLTVV.

The chain recombines TRBV10-3 with TRBJ2-7; possibly TRBD1 for D (6 bases). This CDR3 contains 14 residues. The ends were cut back, 8 bases at V and 3 bases at J, with 17 bases in the middle. Germline V gene sequence: CDR1 ENHRY, CDR2 SYGVKD. This CDR3 is CAIGQDRPNYEQYF. The CDR3 nucleotides read TGTGCCATCGGCCAAGACAGGCCTAACTACGAGCAGTACTTC.

The J gene is TRBJ1-2, the V gene TRBV6-2 or TRBV6-3; 7 bases match TRBD1. Germline V gives CDR1 MNHEY, CDR2 SVGEGT. The length of the CDR3 is 14 residues. V was pared by 2 bases and J by 2 bases, with 2 bases of the junction left unmatched. CDR3 nucleotides: TGTGCCAGCAGTTACCGGGACAGAAACTATGGCTACACCTTC. This encodes CASSYRDRNYGYTF.

This clonotype was observed a few times. V usage is TRBV20-1 and J usage is TRBJ2-3; 9 bases match TRBD2. The V gene end was trimmed by 1 base and the J gene end by 4 bases; junction bases not matched to a gene: 6. Germline V gene sequence: CDR1 DFQATT, CDR2 SNEGSKA (reference sequence). The CDR3 has 15 residues. The CDR3: CSARAGGLASDTQYF. In DNA form, the CDR3 reads TGCAGTGCTAGAGCAGGCGGACTAGCGTCAGATACGCAGTATTTT.

This clonotype was counted between two and nine times. The V call is TRBV25-1, the J call TRBJ2-5; D is perhaps TRBD2 (5 bases). The CDR3 covers 15 residues. Germline CDR1 MGHDK, CDR2 SYGVNS. V dropped 1 base and J dropped 5 bases, with 14 bases sitting between them. DNA for the CDR3: TGTGCCAGCAGTGAATCTCAGTTCACTAGGGAGACCCAGTACTTC. Its protein is CASSESQFTRETQYF.

As regards this clonotype: Given a much more abundant clone one base away, this may be a read error. Likely a read error: the CDR3 ends without its conserved phenylalanine or tryptophan. The chain has TRBV7-9 and TRBJ1-2; 7 bases agree with TRBD1. In germline, CDR1 is SEHNR, CDR2 FQNEAQ (reference sequence). The CDR3 consists of 16 residues. The V segment lost 5 bases and the J segment 0 bases; nucleotides outside the gene matches: 9. DNA for the CDR3: TGTGCCAGCAGCCTGTCGGGACAGACAGCTAACTATGGCTACACCCTC. This translates into CASSLSGQTANYGYTL.

The CDR3: CSAGGQGDYEQYF. CDR3 coding DNA: TGCAGTGCGGGGGGACAGGGTGATTACGAGCAGTACTTC. This sequence joins TRBV20-1 and TRBJ2-7; 9 positions agree with TRBD1. The CDR3 runs 13 residues. V lost 6 bases and J lost 4; bases outside the gene matches: 7. In germline, CDR1 is DFQATT, CDR2 SNEGSKA (reference sequence).